This T cell receptor (beta chain) was identified in a study of cytotoxic CD8 clonotypes in ibrutinib-treated CLL. The CDR3 runs to 14 residues. The germline V gene has CDR1 KGHSH and CDR2 LQKENI. Trimming took off 3 bases at V and 2 bases at J, with 8 bases between the two ends. Profiled with immunoSEQ multiplex PCR; TCRdb holds only in-frame clones, not every one. Of approximately 97,000 clones in the sample, more than 70% are singletons; the top ten hold around 23%. The sample here was PBMCs, taken after 24 months of ibrutinib treatment. The V gene is TRBV18, the J gene TRBJ2-1; D not certain. This clonotype was sampled from a human donor with chronic lymphocytic leukemia. CDR3 sequence: CASSPRQAYNEQFF. The CDR3 DNA reads TGTGCCAGCTCACCGAGACAAGCCTACAATGAGCAGTTCTTC.